This T cell receptor (beta chain) was observed in a study of shared clonotypes between healthy human individuals. Turning to the study itself: Three plates each covered CD4 naive and memory; CD8 naive two, CD8 memory one. Study results and limitations: The naive CD4 repertoires of several donors were compared, and roughly 5.1% of clonotypes were shared.

The donors, all of them Caucasian adults, lived in Nashville, Tennessee. Each sorted subset replicate got 200 ng genomic DNA, tens of thousands of genomes. The repertoire was sequenced with immunoSEQ multiplex PCR; TCRdb's copy has only in-frame clones and lacks some. The sample shows under 650,000 clones, 90% to 97% of them seen only once. Per germline, CDR1 SQVTM and CDR2 ANQGSEA. V lost 4 bases and J lost 3, with 12 bases in between. The length of the CDR3 is 14 residues. On this clone: Its cognate antigen is unknown.

Sequencing input: naive CD4+ T cells sorted from blood. Subset indicated: CD45RA+ positively selected. The V gene is TRBV29-1, the J gene TRBJ2-2; D unresolved. The origin of this receptor is a woman in her 30s in good health. The CDR3 bases are TGCAGCGTTGGGATCCGAGGCGACACCGGGGAGCTGTTTTTT. It specifies CSVGIRGDTGELFF.